The clone carrying this T cell receptor beta chain was counted between two and nine times. What it binds is unknown. CDR1 and CDR2 (germline): MNHEY, SVGAGI. With 0 bases clipped from V and 4 bases from J, the junction kept 4 bases outside the gene matches. The CDR3 is made up of 15 amino acids. The PCR had 60 Vbeta and 13 Jbeta primers. Methods used by the authors: Later work found around 85 million unique TCR beta chains, with approximately 12 million shared. TCRdb's table, derived via immunoSEQ multiplex PCR, lists solely in-frame clones and lacks some. The DNA was the basis for D and trimming; V, J and clone size are from that table. The sample consists of fewer than 200,000 clones, roughly 65% of them appearing once. This entry comes from a study of cytomegalovirus exposure and HLA in healthy donors. Study results and limitations: The study put about 180 TCR beta chains on its list as cytomegalovirus-associated. Analysis was performed later, and it showed HLA-associated TCR beta chains to be more clonally expanded than equally common others. From TCR beta sequences, most subjects' HLA-A and HLA-B alleles were reportedly predicted accurately.

The sequence derives from a young woman in good health and CMV-seropositive. The chain links TRBV6-5 to TRBJ2-5, with TRBD2 matching 8 bases. Sequencing used PBMCs. The CDR3 DNA follows: TGTGCCAGCAGTTACTCCGGGACTAGAATAGAGACCCAGTACTTC. This encodes CASSYSGTRIETQYF.